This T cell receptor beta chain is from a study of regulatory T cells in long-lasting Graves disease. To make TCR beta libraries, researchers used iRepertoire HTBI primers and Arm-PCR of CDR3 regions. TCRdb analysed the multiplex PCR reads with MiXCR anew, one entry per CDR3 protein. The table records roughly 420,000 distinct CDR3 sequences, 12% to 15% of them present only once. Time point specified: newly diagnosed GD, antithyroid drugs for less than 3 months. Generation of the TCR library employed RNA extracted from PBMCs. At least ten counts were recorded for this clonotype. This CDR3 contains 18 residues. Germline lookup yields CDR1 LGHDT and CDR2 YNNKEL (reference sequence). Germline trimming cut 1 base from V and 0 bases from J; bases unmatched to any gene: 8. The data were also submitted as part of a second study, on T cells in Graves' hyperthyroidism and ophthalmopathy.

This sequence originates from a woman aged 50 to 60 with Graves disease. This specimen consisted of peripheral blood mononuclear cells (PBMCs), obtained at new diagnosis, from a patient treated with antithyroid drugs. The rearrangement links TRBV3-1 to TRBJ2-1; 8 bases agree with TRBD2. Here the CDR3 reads CASSQVVSGVSSYNEQFF. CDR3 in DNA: TGTGCCAGCAGCCAAGTTGTTAGCGGGGTGAGCTCCTACAATGAGCAGTTCTTC.